This T cell receptor beta chain emerged from a study of vaccination effects on CD4 cells after COVID-19. Study-level background: Peptide-pool stimulation followed by sequencing identified expanded antigen-specific CD4+ clonotypes in the ViraFEST assay. They grew approximately 2.1 million PBMC in each well, adding 10 IU/ml IL-2 and approximately 10 ug/ml peptides. Points from the study as a whole: Few convalescent patients, and no early post-infection timepoints, were available to the study.

Germline CDR1 is GTSNPN and CDR2 is SVGIG (reference sequence). The CDR3 covers 15 residues. V trimming: 0 bases; J trimming: 5 bases; junction bases outside the gene matches: 9. The culture ran for nine to eleven days, and then CD4+ T cells were isolated. Cultures had half their medium replaced with IL-2 medium on days 3 and 7. This table comes from immunoSEQ multiplex PCR, and its TCRdb copy is limited to in-frame clones, with some not included. The top ten clones hold roughly 3% of a sample with more than 35,000 clones, around 76% of them seen once. Concerning this clone itself: Its antigen is not identified.

The chain carries TRBV30 and TRBJ1-2, with 7 bases lining up with TRBD1. The sequence came from a human donor who received a COVID-19 vaccine. The sequencing used CD4+ T cells from PBMCs cultured without peptide, collected before COVID-19 vaccination. Here the CDR3 reads CAWSVPTGRRYGYTF. CDR3 DNA: TGTGCCTGGAGTGTCCCGACAGGGAGGAGGTATGGCTACACCTTC.